The 9 T cell receptor beta chains below come from one sample, sequenced in a study of cytomegalovirus exposure and HLA in healthy donors. PCR primers comprised 60 Vbeta and 13 Jbeta primers. The repertoire was sequenced with immunoSEQ multiplex PCR; TCRdb's copy has only in-frame clones and lacks some. The sample contains tens of thousands of clones, roughly 81% of which appear only once. Sequencing was done on a sample of PBMCs. These receptors originate from a man aged 25-45 years in good health and CMV-seronegative.

The rearrangement joins TRBV6-4 to TRBJ1-2, with TRBD1 matching 7 bases. V lost 8 bases to trimming and J lost 4 bases; unmatched junction nucleotides: 13. This CDR3 contains 15 residues. Germline lookup yields CDR1 MRHNA and CDR2 SNTAGT. The CDR3 DNA reads TGTGCCAGCTCCCGAGGCAAGACAGGGCCCTATGGCTACACCTTC. This gives the protein CASSRGKTGPYGYTF.

The V and J genes are TRBV14 and TRBJ2-3; D may be TRBD2 (7 bases). Per the germline V gene, CDR1 is SGHDN and CDR2 is FVKESK. The CDR3 extends over 15 amino acids. Trimming shortened V by 4 bases and J by 0 bases, and 11 bases separated the two germline ends. CDR3 protein: CASSPGGASTDTQYF. In nucleotides, the CDR3 is TGTGCCAGCAGCCCTGGGGGGGCTAGCACAGATACGCAGTATTTT.

This rearrangement joins TRBV28 to TRBJ2-7; TRBD1 matches at 8 bases. The germline V gene encodes CDR1 MDHEN and CDR2 SYDVKM. After removal of 10 bases from V and 2 bases from J, the junction contained 7 bases not matched to a gene. The CDR3 length is 13 residues. As DNA, the CDR3 is TGTGCCACTAGACAGGGGCCCACCTACGAGCAGTACTTC. It yields the protein CATRQGPTYEQYF.

The chain employs TRBV7-2 and TRBJ1-2, with 7 bases lining up with TRBD1. CDR1 is SGHTA, CDR2 FQGNSA, per germline. The CDR3 contains 13 residues. J was trimmed by 4 bases and V by 4 bases; bases with no gene match: 3. CDR3 residues: CASSSGQLYGYTF. The DNA of the CDR3 is TGTGCCAGCAGCTCGGGACAGCTCTATGGCTACACCTTC.

V gene TRBV27 combines with J gene TRBJ1-6; D not certain. The CDR3 length is 16 residues. Deletions cut 5 bases from V and 0 bases from J, with 11 bases between. Germline CDR1 and CDR2: MNHEY and SMNVEV (reference sequence). CDR3 coding DNA: TGTGCCAGCAGTACAACCGGAGTCTCCTATAATTCACCCCTCCACTTT. Translating it yields CASSTTGVSYNSPLHF.

The chain employs TRBV19 and TRBJ2-3, with a tentative D call TRBD1 (6 bases). Trimming cost V 5 bases and J 0 bases, with 9 bases left between them. This CDR3 has 14 residues. Germline lookup yields CDR1 LNHDA and CDR2 SQIVND (reference sequence). CDR3 sequence reads: CASSPQGSTDTQYF. The CDR3, as DNA: TGTGCCAGTAGTCCTCAGGGGAGCACAGATACGCAGTATTTT.

The table lists this clone with a count of one. The V gene is TRBV9, the J gene TRBJ2-6; 9 positions match TRBD1. The CDR3 totals 19 residues. The germline V gene encodes CDR1 SGDLS and CDR2 YYNGEE. Losses at the gene ends were 0 bases for V and 0 bases for J; bases not matched to a gene: 7. The CDR3 DNA reads as TGTGCCAGCAGCGTAGGGCGAACAGGGGGCCCCTCTGGGGCCAACGTCCTGACTTTC. Its translation: CASSVGRTGGPSGANVLTF.

For this clone: Other nucleotide sequences from this sample produce the same CDR3. This chain joins TRBV19 and TRBJ1-1; 7 nucleotides match TRBD1. This CDR3 spans 14 amino acids. Germline CDR1 reads LNHDA; CDR2 reads SQIVND (reference sequence). J lost 0 bases, V lost 3 bases, and 1 base had no gene match. CDR3 in amino acids: CASSIGTVNTEAFF. The DNA of the CDR3 is TGTGCCAGTAGTATTGGGACAGTGAACACTGAAGCTTTCTTT.

V gene TRBV10-2 combines with J gene TRBJ2-7; 8 bases fit TRBD1. CDR3 length: 14 residues. Germline values: CDR1 WSHSY, CDR2 SAAADI. The junction had 2 bases not matched to a gene; V was cut back by 2 bases and J by 2 bases. Here the CDR3 DNA reads TGCGCCAGCAGTGAGACAGGGGGGACCTACGAGCAGTACTTC. The encoded protein is CASSETGGTYEQYF.